One TCR beta chain is described in this entry. What it binds is not known. TCRdb keeps only in-frame clones here, not all; method: immunoSEQ multiplex PCR. The sample lists 190,000 or so clones, roughly 92% occurring once. The sample originates from a study of T cell responses to AZD1222 COVID-19 vaccine. Study-wide results and caveats: There were mostly white British donors and more females than males, and clonal diversity was possibly underestimated. Repertoires were obtained solely post-peak T cell response.

Combined were second doses at about 4 or about 12 weeks. Germline lookup yields CDR1 KGHSH and CDR2 LQKENI. This CDR3 has 13 residues. Trimming cost V 5 bases and J 4 bases, with 9 bases left between them. The receptor was derived from an adult who received the AZD1222 COVID-19 vaccine. The genes are TRBV18 and TRBJ1-5; a weak D match, TRBD1 (5 bases). Sequences were derived from peripheral blood, sampled 28 days after the second AZD1222 dose. As DNA, the CDR3 is TGTGCCAGCTCAGCGGGACTAAATCAGCCCCAGCATTTT. Its protein product is CASSAGLNQPQHF.